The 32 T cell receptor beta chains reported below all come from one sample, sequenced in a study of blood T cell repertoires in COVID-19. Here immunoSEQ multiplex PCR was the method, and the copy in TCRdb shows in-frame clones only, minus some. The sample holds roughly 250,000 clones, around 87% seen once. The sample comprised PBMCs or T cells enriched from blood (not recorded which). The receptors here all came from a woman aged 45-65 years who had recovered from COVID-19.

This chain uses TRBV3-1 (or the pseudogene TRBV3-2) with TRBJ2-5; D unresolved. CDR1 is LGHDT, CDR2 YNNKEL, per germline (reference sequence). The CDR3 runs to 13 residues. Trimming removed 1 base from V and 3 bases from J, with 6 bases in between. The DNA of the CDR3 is TGTGCCAGCAGCCAAGGAGTCGAAGAGACCCAGTACTTC. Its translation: CASSQGVEETQYF.

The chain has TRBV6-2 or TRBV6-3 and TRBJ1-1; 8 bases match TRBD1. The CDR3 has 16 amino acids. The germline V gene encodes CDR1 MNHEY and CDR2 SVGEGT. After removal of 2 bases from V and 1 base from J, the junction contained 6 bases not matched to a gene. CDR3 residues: CASSYESGGPNTEAFF. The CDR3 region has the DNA TGTGCCAGCAGTTACGAGTCAGGGGGCCCGAACACTGAAGCTTTCTTT.

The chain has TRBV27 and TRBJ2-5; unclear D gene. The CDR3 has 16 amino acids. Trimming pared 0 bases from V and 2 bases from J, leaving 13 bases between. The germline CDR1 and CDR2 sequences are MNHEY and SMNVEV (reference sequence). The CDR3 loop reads CASSLSPSPKQETQYF. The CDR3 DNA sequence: TGTGCCAGCAGTTTATCGCCTAGTCCGAAGCAAGAGACCCAGTACTTC.

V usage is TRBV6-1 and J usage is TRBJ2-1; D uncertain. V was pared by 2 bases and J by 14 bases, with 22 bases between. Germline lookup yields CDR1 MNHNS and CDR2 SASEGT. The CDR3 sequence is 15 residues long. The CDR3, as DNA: TGTGCCAGCAGTGAAACAAGTCTGAGCGAGTCAAGGAAGTTCTTC. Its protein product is CASSETSLSESRKFF.

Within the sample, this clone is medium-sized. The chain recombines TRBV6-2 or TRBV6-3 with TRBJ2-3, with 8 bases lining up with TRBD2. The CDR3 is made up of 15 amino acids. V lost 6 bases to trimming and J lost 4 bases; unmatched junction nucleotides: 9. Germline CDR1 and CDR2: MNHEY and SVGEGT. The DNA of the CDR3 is TGTGCCAGCAGCCACGAGGGCGGGAGGCCAGATACGCAGTATTTT. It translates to CASSHEGGRPDTQYF.

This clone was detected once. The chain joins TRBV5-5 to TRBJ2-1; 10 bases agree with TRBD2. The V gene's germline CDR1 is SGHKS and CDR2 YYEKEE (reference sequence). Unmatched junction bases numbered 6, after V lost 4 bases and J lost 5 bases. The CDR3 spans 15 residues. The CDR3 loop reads CASSATSGPNNEQFF. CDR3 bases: TGTGCCAGCAGCGCGACTAGCGGGCCGAACAATGAGCAGTTCTTC.

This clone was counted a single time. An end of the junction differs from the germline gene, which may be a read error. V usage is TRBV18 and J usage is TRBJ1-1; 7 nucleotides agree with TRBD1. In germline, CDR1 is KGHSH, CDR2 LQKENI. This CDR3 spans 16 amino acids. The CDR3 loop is CVSSRNPTGLNTEAFF. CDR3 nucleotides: TGTGTCAGCTCACGAAACCCGACAGGGTTGAACACTGAAGCTTTCTTT.

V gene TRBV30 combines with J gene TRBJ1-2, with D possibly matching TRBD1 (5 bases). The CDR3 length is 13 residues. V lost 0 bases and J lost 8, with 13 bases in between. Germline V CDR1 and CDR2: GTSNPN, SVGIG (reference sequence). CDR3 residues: CAWSVGQGVGYTF. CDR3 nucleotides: TGTGCCTGGAGTGTAGGCCAGGGTGTCGGCTACACCTTC.

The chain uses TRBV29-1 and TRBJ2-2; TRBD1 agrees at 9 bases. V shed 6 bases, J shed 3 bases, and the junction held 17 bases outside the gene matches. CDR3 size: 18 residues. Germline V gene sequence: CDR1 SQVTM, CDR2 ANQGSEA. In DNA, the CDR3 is TGCAGCGTGACCACCGGGACAGGGACCCTCCGGGACACCGGGGAGCTGTTTTTT. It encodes CSVTTGTGTLRDTGELFF.

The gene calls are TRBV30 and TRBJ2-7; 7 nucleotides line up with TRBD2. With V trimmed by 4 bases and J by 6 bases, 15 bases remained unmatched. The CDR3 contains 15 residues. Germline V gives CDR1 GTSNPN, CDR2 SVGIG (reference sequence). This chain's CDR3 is CAWTPSGRGYAEQYF. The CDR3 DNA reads TGTGCCTGGACCCCTTCTGGGAGGGGCTACGCCGAGCAGTACTTC.

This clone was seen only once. The CDR3 nucleotides read TGCAGTGCTAGTTCTCTTAGTTGGTTTGGCAATGAGCAGTTCTTC. Amino acid sequence: CSASSLSWFGNEQFF. The chain uses TRBV20-1 and TRBJ2-1, with D hard to call. Trimming removed 3 bases at V and 6 bases at J, with 18 bases between. CDR1 is DFQATT and CDR2 is SNEGSKA in the germline V gene (reference sequence). CDR3 length: 15 amino acids.

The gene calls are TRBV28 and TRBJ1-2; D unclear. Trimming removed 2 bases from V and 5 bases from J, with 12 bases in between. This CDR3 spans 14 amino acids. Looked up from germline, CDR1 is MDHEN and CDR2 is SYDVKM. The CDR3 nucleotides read TGTGCCAGCAGTTTAGCCCCCAGGTATTATGGCTACACCTTC. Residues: CASSLAPRYYGYTF.

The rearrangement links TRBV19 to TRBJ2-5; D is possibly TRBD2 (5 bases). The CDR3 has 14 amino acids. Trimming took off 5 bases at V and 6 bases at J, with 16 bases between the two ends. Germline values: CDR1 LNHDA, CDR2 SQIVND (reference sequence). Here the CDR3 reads CASSRTGLQKTQYF. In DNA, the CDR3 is TGTGCCAGTAGTCGGACTGGCCTACAGAAGACCCAGTACTTC. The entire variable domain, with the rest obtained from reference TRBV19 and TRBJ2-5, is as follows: DGGITQSPKYLFRKEGQNVTLSCEQNLNHDAMYWYRQDPGQGLRLIYYSQIVNDFQKGDIAEGYSVSREKKESFPLTVTSAQKNPTAFYLCASSRTGLQKTQYFGPGTRLLVL.

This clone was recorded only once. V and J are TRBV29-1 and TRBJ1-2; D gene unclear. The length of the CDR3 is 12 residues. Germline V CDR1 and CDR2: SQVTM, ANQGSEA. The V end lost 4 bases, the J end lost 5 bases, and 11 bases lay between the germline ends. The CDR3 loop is CSVVAGGYGYTF. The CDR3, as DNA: TGCAGCGTTGTGGCGGGCGGTTATGGCTACACCTTC.

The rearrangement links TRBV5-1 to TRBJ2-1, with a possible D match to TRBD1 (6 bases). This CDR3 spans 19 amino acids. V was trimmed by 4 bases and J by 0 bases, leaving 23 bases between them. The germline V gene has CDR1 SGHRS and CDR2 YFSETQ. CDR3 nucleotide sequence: TGCGCCAGCAGCGTAGGGACAACCGGATGGGCTCGCTCCTACAATGAGCAGTTCTTC. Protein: CASSVGTTGWARSYNEQFF.

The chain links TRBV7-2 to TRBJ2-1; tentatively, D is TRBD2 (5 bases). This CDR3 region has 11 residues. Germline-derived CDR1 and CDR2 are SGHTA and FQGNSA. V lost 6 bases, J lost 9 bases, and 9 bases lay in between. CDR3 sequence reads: CASRRSGEQFF. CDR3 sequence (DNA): TGTGCCAGCAGAAGAAGCGGTGAGCAGTTCTTC.

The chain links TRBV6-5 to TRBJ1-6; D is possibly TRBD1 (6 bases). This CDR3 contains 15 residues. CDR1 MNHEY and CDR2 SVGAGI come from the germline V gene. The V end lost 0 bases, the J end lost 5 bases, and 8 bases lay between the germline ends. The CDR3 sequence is CASSYSTGHNSPLHF. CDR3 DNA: TGTGCCAGCAGTTACTCGACAGGACATAATTCACCCCTCCACTTT.

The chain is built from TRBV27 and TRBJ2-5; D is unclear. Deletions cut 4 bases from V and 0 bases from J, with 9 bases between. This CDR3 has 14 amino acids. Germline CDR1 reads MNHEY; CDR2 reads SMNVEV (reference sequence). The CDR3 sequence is CASSYISDQETQYF. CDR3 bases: TGTGCCAGCAGTTATATAAGCGACCAAGAGACCCAGTACTTC.

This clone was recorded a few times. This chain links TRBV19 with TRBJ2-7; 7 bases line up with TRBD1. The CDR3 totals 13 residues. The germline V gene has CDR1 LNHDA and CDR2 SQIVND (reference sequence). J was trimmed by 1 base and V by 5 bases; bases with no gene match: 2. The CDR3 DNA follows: TGTGCCAGTAGTGGGACAGATTCCTACGAGCAGTACTTC. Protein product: CASSGTDSYEQYF.

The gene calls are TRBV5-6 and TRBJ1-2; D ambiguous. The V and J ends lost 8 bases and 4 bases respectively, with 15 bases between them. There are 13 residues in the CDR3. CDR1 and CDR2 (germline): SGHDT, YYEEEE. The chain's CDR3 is CASEYLGGYGYTF. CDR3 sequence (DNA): TGTGCCAGTGAGTACCTGGGAGGCTATGGCTACACCTTC.

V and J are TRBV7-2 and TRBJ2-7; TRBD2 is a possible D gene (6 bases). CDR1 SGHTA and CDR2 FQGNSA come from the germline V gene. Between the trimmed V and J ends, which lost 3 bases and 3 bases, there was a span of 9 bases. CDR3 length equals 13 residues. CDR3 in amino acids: CASSFAGYYEQYF. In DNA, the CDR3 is TGTGCCAGCAGCTTCGCGGGATACTACGAGCAGTACTTC.

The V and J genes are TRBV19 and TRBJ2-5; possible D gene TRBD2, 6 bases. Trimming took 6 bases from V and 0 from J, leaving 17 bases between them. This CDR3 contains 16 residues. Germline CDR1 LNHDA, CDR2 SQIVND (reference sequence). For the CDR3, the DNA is TGTGCCAGTAGCACCCCTAGCGCCCAGTACCAAGAGACCCAGTACTTC. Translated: CASSTPSAQYQETQYF.

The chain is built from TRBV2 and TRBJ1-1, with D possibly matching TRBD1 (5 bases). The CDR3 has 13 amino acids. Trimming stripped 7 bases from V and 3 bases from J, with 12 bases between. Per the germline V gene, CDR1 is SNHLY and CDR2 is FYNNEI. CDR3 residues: CASKTARDTEAFF. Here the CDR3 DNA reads TGTGCCAGCAAGACCGCCAGGGACACTGAAGCTTTCTTT.

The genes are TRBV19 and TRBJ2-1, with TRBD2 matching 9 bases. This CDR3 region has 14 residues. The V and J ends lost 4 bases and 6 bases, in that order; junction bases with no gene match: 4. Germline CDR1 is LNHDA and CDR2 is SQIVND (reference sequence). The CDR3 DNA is TGTGCCAGTAGTAATAGCGGGAGAAGCAATGAGCAGTTCTTC. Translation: CASSNSGRSNEQFF.

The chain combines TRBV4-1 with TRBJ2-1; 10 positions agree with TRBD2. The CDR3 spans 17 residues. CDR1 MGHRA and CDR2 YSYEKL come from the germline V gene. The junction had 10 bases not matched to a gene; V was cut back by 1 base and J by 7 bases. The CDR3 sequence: CASSQVGSGREENEQFF. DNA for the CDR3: TGCGCCAGCAGCCAAGTCGGGAGCGGGAGGGAAGAGAATGAGCAGTTCTTC.

CDR3 DNA: TGTGCCAGCAGAAATAGCAGGACAGGCGAGGAGACCCAGTACTTC. Translating gives CASRNSRTGEETQYF. J is TRBJ2-5 and V is TRBV6-5; 7 bases agree with TRBD1. CDR1 is MNHEY and CDR2 is SVGAGI in the germline V gene. The CDR3 is made up of 15 amino acids. Trimming removed 6 bases from V and 5 bases from J; junction bases left unmatched: 12.

In DNA, the CDR3 is TGTGCCAGCAGCCCACAATTTTCTGGGGCCAACGTCCTGACTTTC. Translation gives CASSPQFSGANVLTF. The chain links TRBV9 to TRBJ2-6; D call uncertain. Trimming shortened V by 4 bases and J by 1 base, and 9 bases separated the two germline ends. The CDR3 runs 15 residues. Germline V lookup: CDR1 SGDLS, CDR2 YYNGEE.

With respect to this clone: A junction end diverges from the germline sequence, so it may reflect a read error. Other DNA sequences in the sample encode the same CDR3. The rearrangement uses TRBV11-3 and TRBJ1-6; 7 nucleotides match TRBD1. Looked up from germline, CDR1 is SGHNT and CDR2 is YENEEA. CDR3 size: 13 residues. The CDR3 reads CASSSDRDSPLHF. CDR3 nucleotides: TGTGCCAGTAGCTCCGACAGGGATTCACCCCTCCACTTT.

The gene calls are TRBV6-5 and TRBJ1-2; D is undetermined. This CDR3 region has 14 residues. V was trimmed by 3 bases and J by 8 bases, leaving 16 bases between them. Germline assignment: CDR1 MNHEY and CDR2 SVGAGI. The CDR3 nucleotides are TGTGCCAGCAGTTATGTTCCGGCCCTAGTAGGCTACACCTTC. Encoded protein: CASSYVPALVGYTF.

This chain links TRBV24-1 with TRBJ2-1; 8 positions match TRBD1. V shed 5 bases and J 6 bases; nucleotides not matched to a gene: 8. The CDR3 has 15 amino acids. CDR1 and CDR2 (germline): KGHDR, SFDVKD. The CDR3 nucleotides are TGTGCCACCAGTGTTTCAGGGGGCGGTTTCAATGAGCAGTTCTTC. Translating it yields CATSVSGGGFNEQFF.

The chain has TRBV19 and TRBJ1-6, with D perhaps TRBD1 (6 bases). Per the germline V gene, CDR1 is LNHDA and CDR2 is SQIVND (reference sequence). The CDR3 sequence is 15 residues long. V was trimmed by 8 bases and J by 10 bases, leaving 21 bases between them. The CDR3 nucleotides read TGTGCCAGTCATACAGGGATGGAGAAAATATCACCCCTCCACTTT. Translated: CASHTGMEKISPLHF.

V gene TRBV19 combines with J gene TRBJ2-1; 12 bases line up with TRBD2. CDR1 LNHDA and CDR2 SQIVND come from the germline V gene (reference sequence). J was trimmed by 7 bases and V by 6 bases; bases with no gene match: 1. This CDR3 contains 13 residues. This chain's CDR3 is CASRTSGSNEQFF. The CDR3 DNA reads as TGTGCCAGTAGGACTAGCGGGAGTAATGAGCAGTTCTTC.